Below, 9 T cell receptor beta chains from the same sample are listed, as sequenced in a study of cytomegalovirus exposure and HLA in healthy donors. PCR was performed using 60 Vbeta and 13 Jbeta primers. The assay was immunoSEQ multiplex PCR, and TCRdb's table has in-frame clones only and misses some. The sample is made up of about 79,000 clones, and the top ten hold about 5% of it. The sequencing input was PBMCs. These TCRs come from a man younger than 40 in good health and CMV-seronegative.

This chain connects TRBV2 to TRBJ1-4; 10 positions agree with TRBD1. J was trimmed by 7 bases and V by 3 bases; bases with no gene match: 5. The CDR3 spans 15 residues. CDR1 and CDR2 from the germline V gene are SNHLY and FYNNEI. The CDR3 bases are TGTGCCAGCAGTGAGACAGGGGGCAGGGGTGAAAAACTGTTTTTT. This translates into CASSETGGRGEKLFF.

The gene calls are TRBV11-3 and TRBJ2-1; 10 nucleotides line up with TRBD2. The V gene's germline CDR1 is SGHNT and CDR2 YENEEA. The CDR3 totals 13 residues. The J segment lost 12 bases and the V segment lost 4 bases, leaving 6 bases of the junction unmatched. CDR3 region: CASSSSGRSGQFF. For the CDR3, the DNA is TGTGCCAGCAGCTCTAGCGGGAGAAGCGGGCAGTTCTTC.

The genes are TRBV27 and TRBJ2-1; weak D call: TRBD2 (7 bases). Germline V gene sequence: CDR1 MNHEY, CDR2 SMNVEV (reference sequence). Between the trimmed V and J ends, which lost 6 bases and 9 bases, there was a span of 15 bases. This CDR3 spans 13 amino acids. DNA of the CDR3: TGTGCCAGCAGCCTGGCGGGGGCGGGTGAGCAGTTCTTC. Protein: CASSLAGAGEQFF.

The chain couples TRBV6-5 to TRBJ1-6; D remains unclear. This CDR3 comprises 14 residues. The ends were cut back, 6 bases at V and 7 bases at J, with 13 bases in the middle. Germline V gives CDR1 MNHEY, CDR2 SVGAGI. The CDR3 DNA reads TGTGCCAGCAGGCCACTCCCGCGGAATTCACCCCTCCACTTT. Its translation is CASRPLPRNSPLHF.

Here the CDR3 DNA reads TGCGCCAGCAGCTTGAAAATAGACAGTTCCTACGAGCAGTACTTC. Translating it yields CASSLKIDSSYEQYF. The rearrangement joins TRBV5-1 to TRBJ2-7, with TRBD1 as a possible D gene (5 bases). Per germline, CDR1 SGHRS and CDR2 YFSETQ. The CDR3 has 15 residues. Trimming removed 1 base from V and 1 base from J, with 12 bases in between.

V and J are TRBV5-1 and TRBJ2-1, with D unresolved. Trimming removed 5 bases at V and 5 bases at J, with 14 bases between. This CDR3 comprises 14 residues. The germline CDR1 and CDR2 sequences are SGHRS and YFSETQ. DNA of the CDR3: TGCGCCAGCAGATCCCGTATCAGTAACAATGAGCAGTTCTTC. Protein product: CASRSRISNNEQFF.

CDR3 DNA: TGTGCCAGCGGGAGAAGCAATCAGCCCCAGCATTTT. The encoded protein is CASGRSNQPQHF. The chain links TRBV9 to TRBJ1-5; D not resolved. This CDR3 has 12 amino acids. Trimming took 7 bases from V and 1 from J, leaving 6 bases between them. Looked up from germline, CDR1 is SGDLS and CDR2 is YYNGEE.

The chain carries TRBV19 and TRBJ2-3; tentative D call: TRBD2 (6 bases). Germline V CDR1 and CDR2: LNHDA, SQIVND (reference sequence). Between the trimmed V and J ends, which lost 1 base and 5 bases, there was a span of 10 bases. CDR3 length equals 14 residues. This CDR3 is CASSIGGGEDTQYF. DNA for the CDR3: TGTGCCAGTAGTATAGGGGGAGGCGAAGATACGCAGTATTTT.

The V and J genes are TRBV28 and TRBJ2-1, with 9 bases identical to TRBD2. J was trimmed by 5 bases and V by 2 bases; bases with no gene match: 4. CDR3 size: 15 residues. Germline CDR1 is MDHEN and CDR2 is SYDVKM. CDR3 sequence reads: CASSLGGGANNEQFF. CDR3 sequence (DNA): TGTGCCAGCAGTTTAGGCGGGGGGGCCAACAATGAGCAGTTCTTC.